Shown below are 29 T cell receptor beta chains from a single sample sequenced in a study of Ad26.COV2.S vaccination and SARS-CoV-2 variants. Treatment: 15 to 20 received Ad26.COV2.S at low or high dose, single or two shots; about 5 received placebo; per-sample allocation not given. Samples came from day 63 after the first vaccine or placebo injection. Profiling relied on immunoSEQ multiplex PCR, and the TCRdb table lists in-frame clones only, not all of them. The sample has 300,000 to 400,000 clones, about 87% seen once; the top ten hold 5.5% to 7%. The sample consisted of peripheral blood, taken in a trial of Ad26.COV2.S vaccine versus placebo. Source of these receptors: a person aged 18-60 years who received the Ad26.COV2.S COVID-19 vaccine or a placebo.

This clone was counted once. The rearrangement joins TRBV6-5 to TRBJ1-2; D possibly corresponds to TRBD1 (6 bases). The CDR3 length is 16 residues. V dropped 3 bases and J dropped 2 bases, with 16 bases sitting between them. Germline CDR1 MNHEY, CDR2 SVGAGI. Here the CDR3 reads CASSYVGGRWNYGYTF. The CDR3 nucleotides read TGTGCCAGCAGTTATGTAGGGGGTAGGTGGAACTATGGCTACACCTTC.

The chain combines TRBV30 with TRBJ1-1; the match to TRBD1 covers 7 bases. This CDR3 region has 13 residues. With V trimmed by 5 bases and J by 3 bases, 6 bases remained unmatched. Germline CDR1 and CDR2: GTSNPN and SVGIG (reference sequence). The CDR3 protein is CAWERDRDTEAFF. The CDR3 DNA sequence: TGTGCCTGGGAGCGGGACAGAGACACTGAAGCTTTCTTT.

The chain links TRBV30 to TRBJ2-3; D is perhaps TRBD1 (5 bases). The V end was cut by 1 base, the J end by 10 bases, with 18 bases between. The CDR3 consists of 14 residues. From germline, CDR1 is GTSNPN and CDR2 SVGIG (reference sequence). The DNA for the CDR3 is TGTGCCTGGAGTGGGCAGGGTAGACGAAGTTCGCAGTATTTT. Translating it yields CAWSGQGRRSSQYF.

This clone was seen once. The chain uses TRBV29-1 and TRBJ1-1; D perhaps matches TRBD1 (5 bases). The V gene's germline CDR1 is SQVTM and CDR2 ANQGSEA. The CDR3 is made up of 15 amino acids. V dropped 1 base and J dropped 4 bases, with 16 bases sitting between them. The chain's CDR3 is CSVEVRGRGSTEAFF. CDR3 DNA sequence: TGCAGCGTTGAAGTTAGAGGAAGGGGCAGCACTGAAGCTTTCTTT.

V gene TRBV6-2 or TRBV6-3 combines with J gene TRBJ1-2; weak D call: TRBD1 (5 bases). Trimming pared 4 bases from V and 8 bases from J, leaving 11 bases between. Germline assignment: CDR1 MNHEY and CDR2 SVGEGT. This CDR3 region has 12 residues. Here the CDR3 DNA reads TGTGCCAGCAGTTGGGGCGGGTTCGGCTACACCTTC. This sequence encodes CASSWGGFGYTF.

V is TRBV7-9 and J is TRBJ1-3; D might be TRBD1 (5 bases). The CDR3 sequence is 13 residues long. Per germline, CDR1 SEHNR and CDR2 FQNEAQ (reference sequence). Deletions cut 5 bases from V and 1 base from J, with 6 bases between. The CDR3 DNA follows: TGTGCCAGCAGCAGGGGATCTGGAAACACCATATATTTT. Its translation: CASSRGSGNTIYF.

The J gene is TRBJ2-1, the V gene TRBV7-9; D not certain. This CDR3 has 12 amino acids. Trimming left V 5 bases short and J 8 bases short, with 10 bases between. CDR1 and CDR2 (germline): SEHNR, FQNEAQ (reference sequence). This CDR3 reads CASSPTWDEQFF. The CDR3 bases are TGTGCCAGCAGCCCAACCTGGGATGAGCAGTTCTTC.

This sequence joins TRBV27 and TRBJ2-7; D is undetermined. Germline CDR1 MNHEY, CDR2 SMNVEV (reference sequence). This CDR3 contains 15 residues. V lost 2 bases to trimming and J lost 7 bases, with 18 bases between them. The CDR3 sequence: CASSLTALGRREQYF. The CDR3, as DNA: TGTGCCAGCAGTTTAACGGCCCTAGGGCGGCGGGAGCAGTACTTC.

This chain links TRBV7-3 with TRBJ2-1; the D gene is possibly TRBD2 (6 bases). Trimming took off 3 bases at V and 5 bases at J, with 17 bases between the two ends. CDR1 and CDR2 (germline): SGHTA, FQGTGA. This CDR3 region has 16 residues. Here the CDR3 DNA reads TGTGCCAGCAGCTTCTTTCTGGGACTGGCCAACAATGAGCAGTTCTTC. Its translation: CASSFFLGLANNEQFF.

The chain carries TRBV2 and TRBJ2-2, with no clear D. The CDR3 length is 13 residues. V lost 6 bases and J 5 bases, leaving 10 bases between the germline ends. CDR1 and CDR2 from the germline V gene are SNHLY and FYNNEI. The CDR3 DNA is TGTGCCAGCAGAGATAGGAGAACCGGGGAGCTGTTTTTT. Translated: CASRDRRTGELFF.

The chain uses TRBV27 and TRBJ1-3; unclear D gene. Trimming pared 8 bases from V and 2 bases from J, leaving 10 bases between. The CDR3 extends over 13 amino acids. The germline gives CDR1 MNHEY, CDR2 SMNVEV (reference sequence). The DNA of the CDR3 is TGTGCCAGCTCTCCCTTACCTGGAAACACCATATATTTT. This encodes CASSPLPGNTIYF.

The chain is built from TRBV28 and TRBJ2-2; 7 nucleotides match TRBD2. V shed 5 bases and J 0 bases; nucleotides not matched to a gene: 9. The length of the CDR3 is 17 residues. Germline CDR1 reads MDHEN; CDR2 reads SYDVKM. CDR3 nucleotides: TGTGCCAGCAGTGCCGGGACTACCTACACGAACACCGGGGAGCTGTTTTTT. Encoded protein: CASSAGTTYTNTGELFF.

The J gene is TRBJ2-1, the V gene TRBV12-5, with D tentatively TRBD1 (5 bases). The V end was cut by 3 bases, the J end by 8 bases, with 14 bases between. The CDR3 runs to 14 residues. CDR1 is LGHNT, CDR2 FRNRAP, per germline. CDR3 protein: CASGLPPQGDEQFF. The CDR3 region has the DNA TGTGCTAGTGGTTTACCACCTCAGGGCGATGAGCAGTTCTTC.

V usage is TRBV5-1 and J usage is TRBJ2-3; D may be TRBD2 (6 bases). V was clipped by 4 bases and J by 1 base, with 13 bases between them. CDR3 length: 15 residues. From germline, CDR1 is SGHRS and CDR2 YFSETQ. The CDR3 DNA reads TGCGCCAGCAGCCCGGGCTCTAGCGGCACAGATACGCAGTATTTT. Protein product: CASSPGSSGTDTQYF.

V and J are TRBV29-1 and TRBJ2-3, with TRBD1 as a possible D gene (5 bases). The CDR3 consists of 12 residues. CDR1 SQVTM and CDR2 ANQGSEA come from the germline V gene. With 3 bases removed from V and 5 bases from J, the gap between germline ends came to 9 bases. CDR3 sequence (DNA): TGCAGCGTTGACCAGGGTGGAGATACGCAGTATTTT. This encodes CSVDQGGDTQYF.

The CDR3 sequence: CASSLGRLEKLFF. The CDR3 nucleotides are TGTGCCAGCAGCCTGGGCCGACTTGAAAAACTGTTTTTT. The rearrangement uses TRBV3-1 (or the pseudogene TRBV3-2) and TRBJ1-4; D ambiguous. The germline gives CDR1 LGHDT, CDR2 YNNKEL (reference sequence). The germline V and J ends were trimmed by 4 bases and 7 bases, with 10 bases remaining between them. The CDR3 spans 13 residues.

The J gene is TRBJ2-3, the V gene TRBV27, with TRBD2 matching over 8 bases. The CDR3 is made up of 14 amino acids. The germline gives CDR1 MNHEY, CDR2 SMNVEV (reference sequence). J lost 6 bases, V lost 2 bases, and 4 bases had no gene match. CDR3: CASSLREGRDTQYF. The CDR3 DNA follows: TGTGCCAGCAGTTTACGGGAGGGCCGGGATACGCAGTATTTT.

The chain joins TRBV6-5 to TRBJ2-1, with 10 bases fitting TRBD2. V dropped 7 bases and J dropped 7; count of bases not matched to a gene: 7. Germline-derived CDR1 and CDR2 are MNHEY and SVGAGI. The CDR3 runs to 14 residues. Here the CDR3 DNA reads TGTGCCAGCAAGCCTAGCGGGAGTTTAAATGAGCAGTTCTTC. It is translated as CASKPSGSLNEQFF.

The chain recombines TRBV20-1 with TRBJ2-3; 7 nucleotides agree with TRBD1. The CDR3 runs 15 residues. The J segment lost 4 bases and the V segment lost 3 bases, leaving 10 bases of the junction unmatched. Looked up from germline, CDR1 is DFQATT and CDR2 is SNEGSKA (reference sequence). CDR3 DNA: TGCAGTGCTAGTAAGGGACAGATAAGCGCAGATACGCAGTATTTT. Protein sequence: CSASKGQISADTQYF.

The V and J genes are TRBV19 and TRBJ2-7, with 8 bases lining up with TRBD1. Per the germline V gene, CDR1 is LNHDA and CDR2 is SQIVND (reference sequence). This CDR3 region has 15 residues. V lost 5 bases and J lost 0; bases outside the gene matches: 6. The CDR3 sequence is CASSLRQGSSYEQYF. The CDR3 DNA follows: TGTGCCAGTAGTCTGCGACAGGGGAGCTCCTACGAGCAGTACTTC.

The chain has TRBV28 and TRBJ2-7; tentative D call: TRBD1 (6 bases). Germline V gives CDR1 MDHEN, CDR2 SYDVKM. This CDR3 region has 13 residues. V lost 3 bases to trimming and J lost 3 bases, with 9 bases between them. CDR3 sequence reads: CASSLGAVYEQYF. The CDR3 region has the DNA TGTGCCAGCAGTTTGGGGGCGGTCTACGAGCAGTACTTC.

CDR3: CAISGTGTDYEQYF. The CDR3, as DNA: TGTGCCATCAGTGGGACAGGGACTGACTACGAGCAGTACTTC. This chain links TRBV10-3 with TRBJ2-7; TRBD1 agrees at 8 bases. Looked up from germline, CDR1 is ENHRY and CDR2 is SYGVKD. J was trimmed by 3 bases and V by 4 bases; bases with no gene match: 5. This CDR3 contains 14 residues.

The V gene is TRBV30, the J gene TRBJ1-1, with D unresolved. Germline assignment: CDR1 GTSNPN and CDR2 SVGIG (reference sequence). Trimming left V 4 bases short and J 11 bases short, with 20 bases between. The CDR3 covers 13 residues. The CDR3 nucleotides read TGTGCCTGGATTGGAGGATTGAATAAGATGGCTTTCTTT. This encodes CAWIGGLNKMAFF.

This sequence joins TRBV7-9 and TRBJ1-1; TRBD1 matches at 7 bases. The germline V gene has CDR1 SEHNR and CDR2 FQNEAQ (reference sequence). The junction had 6 bases not matched to a gene; V was cut back by 1 base and J by 4 bases. This CDR3 region has 15 residues. The DNA of the CDR3 is TGTGCCAGCAGCTTAGGGGACAGTAGGAGCACTGAAGCTTTCTTT. Its translation: CASSLGDSRSTEAFF.

This clone was recorded once. The CDR3 region is CASSPRANQETQYF. The CDR3 DNA is TGTGCCAGCAGCCCGAGGGCCAACCAAGAGACCCAGTACTTC. The chain links TRBV9 to TRBJ2-5; a possible D gene is TRBD2 (5 bases). Germline lookup yields CDR1 SGDLS and CDR2 YYNGEE. V lost 4 bases and J lost 0, with 10 bases in between. This CDR3 contains 14 residues.

The rearrangement links TRBV6-5 to TRBJ2-5; D remains ambiguous. The CDR3 is 13 amino acids. CDR1 MNHEY and CDR2 SVGAGI come from the germline V gene. Trimming took off 6 bases at V and 2 bases at J, with 10 bases between the two ends. CDR3 sequence: CASSRALQETQYF. The CDR3 nucleotides are TGTGCCAGCAGCCGGGCCTTACAAGAGACCCAGTACTTC.

The rearrangement uses TRBV28 and TRBJ2-7; D is unclear. CDR3 length: 13 amino acids. Trimming took 7 bases from V and 2 from J, leaving 12 bases between them. Germline V gene data show CDR1 as MDHEN and CDR2 as SYDVKM. The CDR3, as DNA: TGTGCCAGCATGAGGTCCGACACCTACGAGCAGTACTTC. Translation: CASMRSDTYEQYF.

The V and J genes are TRBV5-6 and TRBJ1-5, with D unresolved. Trimming cost V 1 base and J 5 bases, with 4 bases left between them. In germline, CDR1 is SGHDT, CDR2 YYEEEE. CDR3 size: 12 residues. The CDR3 spells CASSLRDQPQHF. Here the CDR3 DNA reads TGTGCCAGCAGCTTGAGGGATCAGCCCCAGCATTTT.

The V and J genes are TRBV25-1 and TRBJ1-1; D ambiguous. CDR1 MGHDK and CDR2 SYGVNS come from the germline V gene. The ends were cut back, 7 bases at V and 1 base at J, with 10 bases in the middle. The CDR3 has 13 residues. The CDR3 DNA sequence: TGTGCCAGCATGTCATATCGGAACACTGAAGCTTTCTTT. Translation: CASMSYRNTEAFF.